Listed below are T cell receptor beta chains from one sample, sequenced in a study of CD8 T cells in Susac syndrome. From the immunoSEQ multiplex PCR reads, TCRdb called clonotypes with MiXCR, one entry per CDR3 protein. The sample shows approximately 170,000 distinct CDR3 sequences, 92% of them seen only once. Sequencing used CD4+ T cells from PBMCs. All receptors derive from a human donor in good health. Both conserved end residues are part of each CDR3. D genes are given only for firm matches. Clone size, where shown, is once, few, many, or a class for clones that have expanded.

cdr3_nt	cdr3_aa	j_call	v_call	d_call	clone_size
TGTGCCAGCGACCGGGACAGGGAAACTGAAGCTTTCTTT	CASDRDRETEAFF	TRBJ1-1	TRBV6-1	TRBD1	once
TGTGCCAGCAGCGGGCAGGGGGACTATGGCTACACCTTC	CASSGQGDYGYTF	TRBJ1-2	TRBV7-9	TRBD1	-
TGTGCCAGCAGTTACTCCCCCTCCATTAAGCCCCAGCATTTT	CASSYSPSIKPQHF	TRBJ1-5	TRBV6-5	-	-
TGTGCCAGCAGCCAGTTTGAGAGCTCCTACGAGCAGTACTTC	CASSQFESSYEQYF	TRBJ2-7	TRBV6-6	-	-
TGTGCCAGCAGCCTGAATCCAGGGGGGAATAGCAATCAGCCCCAGCATTTT	CASSLNPGGNSNQPQHF	TRBJ1-5	TRBV4-2	TRBD1	-
TGCAGTGCCCGCTTTAATCCAGGCCCGACGGAGACCCAGTACTTC	CSARFNPGPTETQYF	TRBJ2-5	TRBV20-1	-	-
TGTGCCAGCAGCTTTCAACAGCCGGGGGCTAATGAAAAACTGTTTTTT	CASSFQQPGANEKLFF	TRBJ1-4	TRBV7-2	-	-
TGCAGTGCTAGAGATATGACCGGGGGGGTCACTGAAGCTTTCTTT	CSARDMTGGVTEAFF	TRBJ1-1	TRBV20-1	-	-
TGCAGTGCTAGGTCGCCCCCTGGGAATCAGCCCCAGCATTTT	CSARSPPGNQPQHF	TRBJ1-5	TRBV20-1	-	-
TGTGCCAGCAGTTCTACAGGGTCCCCCTCTGGAAACACCATATATTTT	CASSSTGSPSGNTIYF	TRBJ1-3	TRBV28	-	-
TGTGCCAGCAGCTTAGATGCAGGGGATCAGCCCCAGCATTTT	CASSLDAGDQPQHF	TRBJ1-5	TRBV7-9	-	-
TGTGCCAGCTCACCACCCCGACACCCCCAAGAGACCCAGTACTTC	CASSPPRHPQETQYF	TRBJ2-5	TRBV18	-	-
TGCGCCAGCAGCTCCGGGACAGGGGGCCCTTACTCCTATAATTCACCCCTCCACTTT	CASSSGTGGPYSYNSPLHF	TRBJ1-6	TRBV5-1	TRBD1	-
TGCAGCGTTGAGAGAGAAGTAATCGGCTACACCTTC	CSVEREVIGYTF	TRBJ1-2	TRBV29-1	-	-
TGCAGTGCTAGAGATATTAGCGGGGGGGCAGAGACCCAGTACTTC	CSARDISGGAETQYF	TRBJ2-5	TRBV20-1	TRBD2	-
TGTGCCAGCAGCCTCCGGGTCTCAGATACGCAGTATTTT	CASSLRVSDTQYF	TRBJ2-3	TRBV7-2	-	-
TGCGCCAGCAGCTTGAGGGGGGGGGCCGTTGAGCAGTTCTTC	CASSLRGGAVEQFF	TRBJ2-1	TRBV5-1	-	-
TGTGCCAGCAGTCGGACAGTCACTGAAGCTTTCTTT	CASSRTVTEAFF	TRBJ1-1	TRBV6-2/TRBV6-3	-	-
TGCAGCGTAACCGGGACAGGGTCACGGGAGACCCAGTACTTC	CSVTGTGSRETQYF	TRBJ2-5	TRBV29-1	TRBD1	-
TGTGCCAGCAGCCTCCGAAGGAACACCGGGGAGCTGTTTTTT	CASSLRRNTGELFF	TRBJ2-2	TRBV7-9	-	-
TGTGCCATCAGTGAGCACAATGAGCAGTTCTTC	CAISEHNEQFF	TRBJ2-1	TRBV10-3	-	-
TGTGCCACCAGGGGGGGAGAAGGTACCGGGGAGCTGTTTTTT	CATRGGEGTGELFF	TRBJ2-2	TRBV24-1	-	once
TGTGCCACCAGTGACTCCCCTACTAGCGGCTCCTACAATGAGCAGTTCTTC	CATSDSPTSGSYNEQFF	TRBJ2-1	TRBV24-1	TRBD2	-
TGCAGCGTTATGACTAGCAGAAGCACAGATACGCAGTATTTT	CSVMTSRSTDTQYF	TRBJ2-3	TRBV29-1	TRBD2	-
TGCGCCAGCAGCCCCTCTCTGGGGATCAACACTGAAGCTTTCTTT	CASSPSLGINTEAFF	TRBJ1-1	TRBV5-1	-	-
TGCGCCAGCAGCCCAGGAGGGACCCAGTACTTC	CASSPGGTQYF	TRBJ2-5	TRBV5-1	-	-
TGTGCCAGCAGTCAAGAGGGAGTCGGTGGAAACACCATATATTTT	CASSQEGVGGNTIYF	TRBJ1-3	TRBV2	-	-
TGTGCCAGCAGCTTAAGGGTTAGCGGGGGTAAAGAGACCCAGTACTTC	CASSLRVSGGKETQYF	TRBJ2-5	TRBV11-2	TRBD2	-
TGCAGTGCTAGCCGGGACAGGGCCACTAATGAAAAACTGTTTTTT	CSASRDRATNEKLFF	TRBJ1-4	TRBV20-1	TRBD1	-
TGTGCCACCAGCAGAGGGAGTCTAAACGGCAATCAGCCCCAGCATTTT	CATSRGSLNGNQPQHF	TRBJ1-5	TRBV15	-	-
TGTGCCAGCAGCCCTGGGGACGGAAGCTCCTACAATGAGCAGTTCTTC	CASSPGDGSSYNEQFF	TRBJ2-1	TRBV7-2	-	-
TGTGCCAGCAGGGGGGACCTGGTGGCCCGTGGCTACACCTTC	CASRGDLVARGYTF	TRBJ1-2	TRBV6-1	-	-